A single T cell receptor (beta chain) is shown here with its context. The study's library attached unique molecular identifiers to single cDNA molecules. Using its own MiXCR run on the RACE reads, TCRdb lists one record per CDR3 protein. The sample holds some 42,000 distinct CDR3 sequences, around 9% seen once. These data come from a study of human T cells and chemical hapten exposure. Time point denoted: patch test 2, 6 weeks after DPC sensitization. Treatment of the sample: therapeutic diphenylcyclopropenone sensitization with weekly scalp DPC. The TCR was taken from a woman in her thirties or forties with alopecia areata. Some clones in this sample may be carry-over from other donors' samples. This specimen was whole blood, taken in connection with sensitization to the hapten diphenylcyclopropenone (DPC).

As DNA, the CDR3 is TGCGCCAGCAGCCAAGGACAGGGGGCAGATGGTGAAGCTTTCTTT. Amino acids: CASSQGQGADGEAFF. The rearrangement links TRBV4-1 to TRBJ1-1, with 10 positions matching TRBD1. The CDR3 has 15 amino acids. The ends lost 1 base at V and 7 bases at J; junction bases unmatched: 6. Looked up from germline, CDR1 is MGHRA and CDR2 is YSYEKL.